This T cell receptor (beta chain) originates from a study of T cell changes during pregnancy in multiple sclerosis. Sequencing used immunoSEQ multiplex PCR; TCRdb keeps in-frame clones, though not all of them. The sample carries roughly 30,000 clones, about 86% recorded once. This clonotype originated in a female donor in good health, enrolled as a control in a pregnancy study. The material sequenced was CD4+ T cells from peripheral blood mononuclear cells, taken in the first trimester of pregnancy.

The CDR3 coding sequence is TGTGCCAGCAGGCCCCAGGGACTTAACTATGGCTACACCTTC. Protein product: CASRPQGLNYGYTF. This chain joins TRBV25-1 and TRBJ1-2, with a weak D call TRBD1 (5 bases). V shed 6 bases and J shed 1 base, with 12 bases lying between them. Germline V gene lookup returns CDR1 MGHDK and CDR2 SYGVNS. The CDR3 loop spans 14 amino acids.